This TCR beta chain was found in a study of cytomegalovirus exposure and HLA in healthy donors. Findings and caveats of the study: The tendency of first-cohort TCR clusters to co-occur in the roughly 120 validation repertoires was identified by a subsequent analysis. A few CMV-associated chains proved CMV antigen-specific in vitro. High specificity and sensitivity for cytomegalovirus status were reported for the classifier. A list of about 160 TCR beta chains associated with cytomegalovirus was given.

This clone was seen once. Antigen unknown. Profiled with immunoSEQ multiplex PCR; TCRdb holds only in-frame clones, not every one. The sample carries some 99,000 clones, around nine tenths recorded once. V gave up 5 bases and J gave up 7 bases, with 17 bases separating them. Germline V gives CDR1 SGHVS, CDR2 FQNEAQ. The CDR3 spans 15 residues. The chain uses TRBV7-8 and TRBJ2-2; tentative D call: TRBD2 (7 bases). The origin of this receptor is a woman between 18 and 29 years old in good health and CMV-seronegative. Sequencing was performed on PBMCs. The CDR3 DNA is TGTGCCAGCAGCCAAACCTCTAGGGGGGGCGGGGAGCTGTTTTTT. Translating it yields CASSQTSRGGGELFF.